This T cell receptor beta chain appears in the sequencing data of a study of T cell repertoires in cytomegalovirus infection. About the research overall: In public TCR beta signatures, there were indications of both CMV infection and matching HLA type.

This clonotype turned up a few times. Its antigen is currently unknown. Findings and limits, study-wide: Adding up the frequency of public TCR beta families identified people who carried CMV plus the relevant HLA. There were HLA-C-restricted CMV-specific TCR beta clonotypes dominating the ex vivo response.

Per the germline V gene, CDR1 is MNHNS and CDR2 is SASEGT. The CDR3 covers 13 residues. The ends were cut back, 4 bases at V and 2 bases at J, with 9 bases in the middle. In TCRdb, the reads were re-called with MiXCR into one record per CDR3 protein. This table has about 330,000 distinct CDR3 sequences, around a third appearing once. The material sequenced was cultured PBMCs, taken from culture after CMV antigen stimulation. The TCR originated in a human donor in good health (CMV status not recorded). Some clones in this sample may be carry-over from other donors' samples. The V gene is TRBV6-1, the J gene TRBJ2-7; maybe TRBD1 (5 bases). For the CDR3, the DNA is TGTGCCAGCAGTGTTGACAGCACCTACGAGCAGTACGTC. Its protein is CASSVDSTYEQYV.